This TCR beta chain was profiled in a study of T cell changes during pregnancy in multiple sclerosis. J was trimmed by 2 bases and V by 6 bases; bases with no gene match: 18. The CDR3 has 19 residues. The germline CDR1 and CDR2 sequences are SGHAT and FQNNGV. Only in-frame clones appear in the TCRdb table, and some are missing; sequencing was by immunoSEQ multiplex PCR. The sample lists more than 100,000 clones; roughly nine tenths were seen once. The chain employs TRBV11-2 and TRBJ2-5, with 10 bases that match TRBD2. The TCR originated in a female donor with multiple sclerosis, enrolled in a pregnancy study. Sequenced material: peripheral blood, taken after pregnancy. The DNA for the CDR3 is TGTGCCAGCAGGGAGGGAGAAGCTAGCGGGGGAACTGAACAAGAGACCCAGTACTTC. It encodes CASREGEASGGTEQETQYF.